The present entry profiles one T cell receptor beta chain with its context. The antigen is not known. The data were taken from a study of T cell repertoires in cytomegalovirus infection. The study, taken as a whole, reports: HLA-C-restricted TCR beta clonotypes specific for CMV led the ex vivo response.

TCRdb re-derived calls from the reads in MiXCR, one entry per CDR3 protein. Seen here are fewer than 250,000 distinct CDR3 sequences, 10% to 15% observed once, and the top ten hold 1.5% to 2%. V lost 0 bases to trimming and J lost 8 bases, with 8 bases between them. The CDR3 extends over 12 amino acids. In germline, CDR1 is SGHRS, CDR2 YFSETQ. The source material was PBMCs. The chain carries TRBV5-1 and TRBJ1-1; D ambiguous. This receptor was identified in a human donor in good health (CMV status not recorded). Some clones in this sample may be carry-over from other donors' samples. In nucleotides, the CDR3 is TGCGCCAGCAGCTTGGAACGACGGGAAGCTTTCTTT. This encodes CASSLERREAFF.